The present entry profiles one T cell receptor (beta chain) with its context. Profiling relied on immunoSEQ multiplex PCR, and the TCRdb table lists in-frame clones only, not all of them. The repertoire holds about 120,000 clones, with 80% to 90% as singletons. This entry belongs to a study of T cell responses to AZD1222 COVID-19 vaccine. The CDR3 has 12 amino acids. V was trimmed by 6 bases and J by 4 bases, leaving 9 bases between them. The chain employs TRBV12-3 or TRBV12-4 and TRBJ1-2; maybe TRBD1 (6 bases). The material sequenced was peripheral blood, taken on day 0 of MenACWY control vaccination. The origin of this receptor is an adult in good health. The CDR3 coding sequence is TGTGCCAGCAGGGGGGCAGGCTATGGCTACACCTTC. Its translation: CASRGAGYGYTF.